The clone carrying this T cell receptor (beta chain) was picked up many times. The target antigen is unknown. One end of the junction does not line up with germline, which may come from a read error. This sample is part of a study of T cells in Graves' hyperthyroidism and ophthalmopathy. On the study more broadly: The initial diagnosis was the point when peripheral blood was collected, ahead of any treatment. General study findings and limits: Most thyroid clonotypes that were expanded above 0.001 also turned up in blood.

The CDR3 extends over 14 amino acids. Germline V CDR1 and CDR2: MGHRA, YSYEKL. Amplified regions were TCR beta CDR3 sequences from RNA transcripts. The TCR CDR3 was amplified in a first-round RT-PCR using the HTBI primer set. TCRdb re-called the multiplex PCR reads through MiXCR, storing one row per CDR3 protein. The sample shows over 450,000 distinct CDR3 sequences, approximately 17% of them seen only once. This clonotype originated in a woman between 18 and 29 years old with Graves' ophthalmopathy. The gene calls are TRBV4-1 and TRBJ2-1, with a possible D match to TRBD2 (5 bases). The sequencing input was blood. Here the CDR3 reads CASSQGGGRNEQFF. Written as DNA, the CDR3 is TGCGCCAGCAGTCAAGGAGGAGGCCGTAATGAGCAGTTCTTC.